This T cell receptor beta chain was observed in a study of blood T cell repertoires in COVID-19 (dated by TCRdb to about 2020). Study-level background: Samples covering the acute and convalescent phases of COVID-19 were provided by collaborators in the United States, Italy and Spain. Subjects who had been exposed to COVID-19, were actively infected with it, or had recovered from it provided the deeply sampled blood TCRbeta repertoires that made up the dataset. The repertoires were made available in a free public database intended to serve as a resource for research on the immune response to SARS-CoV-2. A de-identified subject ID, COVID-19 status, age in years and sex were almost always included in the sample metadata. Where available, HLA class I and class II types were taken from metadata supplied by the sample provider and were not determined by assay-based typing. The samples were drawn from the first 160 participants of the ongoing ImmuneRACE study and from 1,254 subjects provided by 6 global collaborators. The material from the prospective study consisted of cDNA or gDNA derived from T cells, B-cell-depleted T cells, or PBMCs.

TCRbeta CDR3 regions were amplified from genomic DNA by means of the immunoSEQ Assay, a bias-controlled multiplex PCR. The original pipeline was this. The number of nucleated cells in each sample was estimated by amplification of reference gene primers within the assay. To quantify the absolute abundance of each unique TCRbeta CDR3 rearrangement, sequence reads were collapsed and filtered. For each sample, productive Simpson clonality was calculated by taking the square root of Simpson's diversity index across productive rearrangements. Held by TCRdb, this immuneACCESS table contains in-frame sequences only and omits some clones. Under half of the omission traces to an unresolved V gene where checked; the cause of the rest is unknown. The V and J calls and clone size are taken from that table; D and trimming were inferred from the DNA. Counted in this sample were roughly 110,000 clones; around 92% of them appeared once. 4.9% of the sample is held by the ten biggest clonotypes.

What the study reported, not specific to this receptor: How much clinical and demographic metadata was included differed by source and by participant, and the metadata was provided uncurated.

Collaborating institutions collected whole blood in K2EDTA tubes following their own protocols. For TCRbeta analysis, collaborators shipped samples in one of three forms: frozen whole blood, isolated PBMCs, or DNA extracted from either of those sample types. Counted from cysteine to phenylalanine, this CDR3 has 15 amino acids. The entry retains the CDR3 DNA only, 45 bases that are in frame from base 1. Trimming leaves V shorter by 4 bases and J shorter by 0 bases, with the junction holding 1 base beyond the gene matches. Looking up the germline V gene yields CDR1 KGHSH and CDR2 LQKENI. Points on this clone: Its target antigen remains unknown. Qualities for individual bases were not recorded, and no much larger clone is one base off.

Recombination joined TRBV18 with TRBJ1-3; the central 9 bases match TRBD1. The sample was peripheral blood. This sequence originates from a man aged 35 to 55 with active or convalescent COVID-19. Here is the DNA: TGTGCCAGCTCACGGACAGGGGACTCTGGAAACACCATATATTTT. The resulting protein is CASSRTGDSGNTIYF.